The clone carrying this TCR beta chain showed up just a few times. The entry originates in a study of blood T cell repertoires in COVID-19. Overall study: Material from acute and convalescent COVID-19 was sourced from the United States, Italy and Spain. T cells, B-cell-depleted T cells, or PBMCs provided the cDNA or gDNA that served as material.

Per the study methods: Counts of nucleated cells, estimated from reference gene primer amplification, were obtained. Sequencing was performed with immunoSEQ multiplex PCR; in TCRdb, only in-frame clones are kept and a portion is missing. D and trimming were read from the DNA, whereas the V and J calls and clone size are those reported in that table. The sample yields 45,000 to 65,000 clones, roughly 90% seen once. Material: peripheral blood. The clonotype comes from a human donor with acute or convalescent COVID-19. The donor label of this sample is uncertain.

CDR3 coding DNA: TGTGCCAGCAGCCAAGTGAGGGTTAGCAATCAGCCCCAGCATTTT. Translated: CASSQVRVSNQPQHF. The rearrangement uses TRBV4-2 and TRBJ1-5; D is undetermined. CDR1 LGHNA and CDR2 YNFKEQ come from the germline V gene. The CDR3 has 15 amino acids. The germline V and J ends were trimmed by 1 base and 0 bases, with 7 bases remaining between them.